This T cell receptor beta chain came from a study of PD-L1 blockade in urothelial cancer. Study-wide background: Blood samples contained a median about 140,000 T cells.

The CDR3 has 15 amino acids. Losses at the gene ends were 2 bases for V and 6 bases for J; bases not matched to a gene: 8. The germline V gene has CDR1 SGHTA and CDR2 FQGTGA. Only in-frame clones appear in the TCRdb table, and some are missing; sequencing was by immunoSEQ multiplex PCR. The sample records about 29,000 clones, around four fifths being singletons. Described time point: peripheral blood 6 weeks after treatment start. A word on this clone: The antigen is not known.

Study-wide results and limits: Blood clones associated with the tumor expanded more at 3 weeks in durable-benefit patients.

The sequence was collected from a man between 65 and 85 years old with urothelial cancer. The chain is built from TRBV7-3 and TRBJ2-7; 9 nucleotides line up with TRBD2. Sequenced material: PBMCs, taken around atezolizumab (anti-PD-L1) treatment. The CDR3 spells CASSLSLAGPLEQYF. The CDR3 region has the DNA TGTGCCAGCAGCTTATCTCTAGCGGGACCCCTCGAGCAGTACTTC.